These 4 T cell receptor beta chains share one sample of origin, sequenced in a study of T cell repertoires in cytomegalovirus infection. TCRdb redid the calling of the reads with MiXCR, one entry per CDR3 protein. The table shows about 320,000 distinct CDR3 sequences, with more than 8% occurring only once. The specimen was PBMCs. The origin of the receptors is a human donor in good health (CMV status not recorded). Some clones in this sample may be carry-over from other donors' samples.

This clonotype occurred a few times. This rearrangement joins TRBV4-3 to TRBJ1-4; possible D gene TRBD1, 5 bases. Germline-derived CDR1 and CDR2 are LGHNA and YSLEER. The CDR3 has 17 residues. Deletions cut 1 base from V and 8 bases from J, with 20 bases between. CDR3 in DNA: TGCGCCAGCAGCCAAGCGCCTCCTCCGGGGGGATACGAAAAACTGTTTTTT. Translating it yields CASSQAPPPGGYEKLFF.

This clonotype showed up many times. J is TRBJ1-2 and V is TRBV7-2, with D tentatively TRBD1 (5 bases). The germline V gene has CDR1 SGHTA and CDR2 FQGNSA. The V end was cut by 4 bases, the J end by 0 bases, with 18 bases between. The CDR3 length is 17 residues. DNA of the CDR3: TGTGCCAGCAGCTCCCAGGGCCCCCTAATTTCTAACTATGGCTACACCTTC. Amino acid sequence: CASSSQGPLISNYGYTF.

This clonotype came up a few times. The CDR3 here is CASSPSGFDVGMLSEAFF. CDR3 sequence (DNA): TGTGCCAGCAGTCCGTCCGGGTTTGACGTGGGCATGTTGTCTGAAGCTTTCTTT. This chain joins TRBV27 and TRBJ1-1; D is undetermined. This CDR3 comprises 18 residues. Deletions cut 5 bases from V and 6 bases from J, with 28 bases between. Germline assignment: CDR1 MNHEY and CDR2 SMNVEV (reference sequence).

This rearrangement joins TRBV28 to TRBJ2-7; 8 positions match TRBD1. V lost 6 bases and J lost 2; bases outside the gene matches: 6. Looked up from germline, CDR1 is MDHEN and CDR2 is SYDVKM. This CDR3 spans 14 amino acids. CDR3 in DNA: TGTGCCAGCAGGACAGGGGTCATCCCCTACGAGCAGTACTTC. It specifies CASRTGVIPYEQYF.